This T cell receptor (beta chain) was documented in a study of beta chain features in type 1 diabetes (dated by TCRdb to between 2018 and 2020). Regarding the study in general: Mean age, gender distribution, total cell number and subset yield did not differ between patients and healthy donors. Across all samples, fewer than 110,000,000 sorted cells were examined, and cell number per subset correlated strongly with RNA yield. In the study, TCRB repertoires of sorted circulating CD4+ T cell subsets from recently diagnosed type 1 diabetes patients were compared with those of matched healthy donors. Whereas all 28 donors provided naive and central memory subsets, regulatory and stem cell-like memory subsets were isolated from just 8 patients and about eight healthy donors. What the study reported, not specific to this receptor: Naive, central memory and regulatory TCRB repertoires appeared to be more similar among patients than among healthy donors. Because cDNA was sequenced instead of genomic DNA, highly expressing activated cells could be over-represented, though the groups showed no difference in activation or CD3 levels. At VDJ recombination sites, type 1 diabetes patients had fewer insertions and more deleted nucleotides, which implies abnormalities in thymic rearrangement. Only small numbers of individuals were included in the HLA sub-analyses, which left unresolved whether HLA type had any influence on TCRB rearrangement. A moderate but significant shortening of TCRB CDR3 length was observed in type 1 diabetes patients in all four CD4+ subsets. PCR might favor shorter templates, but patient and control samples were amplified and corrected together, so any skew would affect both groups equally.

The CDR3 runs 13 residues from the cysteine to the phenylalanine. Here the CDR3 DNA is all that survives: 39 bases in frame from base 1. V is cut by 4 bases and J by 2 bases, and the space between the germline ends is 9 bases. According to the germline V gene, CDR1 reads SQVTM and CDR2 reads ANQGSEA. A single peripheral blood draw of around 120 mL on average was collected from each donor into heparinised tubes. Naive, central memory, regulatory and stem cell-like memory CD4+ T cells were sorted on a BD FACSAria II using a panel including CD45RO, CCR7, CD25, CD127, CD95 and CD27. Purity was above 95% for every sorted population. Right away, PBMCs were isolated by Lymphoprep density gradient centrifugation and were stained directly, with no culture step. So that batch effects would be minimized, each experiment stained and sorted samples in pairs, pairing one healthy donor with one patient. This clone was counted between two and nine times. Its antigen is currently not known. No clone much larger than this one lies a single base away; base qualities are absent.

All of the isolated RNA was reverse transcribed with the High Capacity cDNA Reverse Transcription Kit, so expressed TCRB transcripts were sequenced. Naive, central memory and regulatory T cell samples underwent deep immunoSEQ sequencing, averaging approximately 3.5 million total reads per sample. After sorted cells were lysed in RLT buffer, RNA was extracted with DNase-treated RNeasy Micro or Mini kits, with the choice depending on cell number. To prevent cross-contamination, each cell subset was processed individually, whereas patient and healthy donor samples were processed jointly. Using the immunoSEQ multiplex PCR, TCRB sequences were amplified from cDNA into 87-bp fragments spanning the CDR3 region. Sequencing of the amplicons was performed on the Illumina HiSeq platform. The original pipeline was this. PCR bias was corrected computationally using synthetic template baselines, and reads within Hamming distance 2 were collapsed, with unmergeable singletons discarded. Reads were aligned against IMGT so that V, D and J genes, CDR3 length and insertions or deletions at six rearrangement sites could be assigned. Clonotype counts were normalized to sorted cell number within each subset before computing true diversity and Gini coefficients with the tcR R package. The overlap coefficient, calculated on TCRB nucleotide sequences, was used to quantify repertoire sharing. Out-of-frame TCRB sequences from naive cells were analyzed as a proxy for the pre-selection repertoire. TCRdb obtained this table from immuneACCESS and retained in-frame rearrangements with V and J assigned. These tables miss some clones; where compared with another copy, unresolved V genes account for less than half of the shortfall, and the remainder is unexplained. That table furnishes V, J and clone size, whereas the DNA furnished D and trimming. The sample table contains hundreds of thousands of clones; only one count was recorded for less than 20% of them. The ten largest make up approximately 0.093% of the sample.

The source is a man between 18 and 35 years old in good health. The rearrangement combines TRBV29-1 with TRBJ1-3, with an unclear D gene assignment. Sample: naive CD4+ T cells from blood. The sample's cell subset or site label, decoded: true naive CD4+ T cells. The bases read TGCAGCGTTGCCCCCAGACCTGGAAACACCATATATTTT. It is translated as CSVAPRPGNTIYF.